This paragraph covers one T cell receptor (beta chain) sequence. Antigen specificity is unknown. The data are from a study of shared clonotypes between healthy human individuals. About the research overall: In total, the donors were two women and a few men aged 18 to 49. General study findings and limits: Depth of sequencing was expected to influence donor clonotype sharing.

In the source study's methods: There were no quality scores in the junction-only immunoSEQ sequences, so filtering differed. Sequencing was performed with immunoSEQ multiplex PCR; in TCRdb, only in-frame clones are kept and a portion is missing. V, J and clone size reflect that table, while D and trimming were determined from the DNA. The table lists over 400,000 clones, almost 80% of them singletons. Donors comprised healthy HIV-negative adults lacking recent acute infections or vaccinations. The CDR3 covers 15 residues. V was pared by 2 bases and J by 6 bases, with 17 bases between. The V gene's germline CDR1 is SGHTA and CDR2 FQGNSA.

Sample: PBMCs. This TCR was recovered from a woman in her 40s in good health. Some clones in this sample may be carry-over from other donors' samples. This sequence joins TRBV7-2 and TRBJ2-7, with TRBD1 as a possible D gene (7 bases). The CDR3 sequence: CASSLHTGAGSEQYF. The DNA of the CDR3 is TGTGCCAGCAGCTTACATACAGGGGCGGGGAGCGAGCAGTACTTC.